Here is one TCR beta chain with its context. Its specificity is not known. The data derive from a study of T cell responses to AZD1222 COVID-19 vaccine. Whole-study context: Whether given at about 4 or about 12 weeks, second doses were pooled. Study-level results: After the peak T cell response, and only then, were repertoires sampled.

In germline, CDR1 is MNHEY, CDR2 SMNVEV (reference sequence). This CDR3 comprises 14 residues. V was clipped by 5 bases and J by 0 bases, with 11 bases between them. Assay: immunoSEQ multiplex PCR; the TCRdb copy retains only in-frame clones and omits some. The top ten hold 15% to 20% of the sample, which has some 150,000 clones, about 92% seen once. Sequences were derived from peripheral blood, sampled on day 0 of AZD1222 vaccination. J is TRBJ2-7 and V is TRBV27, with D uncertain. The clonotype comes from an adult in good health. The DNA for the CDR3 is TGTGCCAGCAGTCCTCAACCGAACTCCTACGAGCAGTACTTC. Translated: CASSPQPNSYEQYF.